These 26 T cell receptor beta chains were sequenced from one sample in a study of cytomegalovirus exposure and HLA in healthy donors. This PCR relied on a set of 60 Vbeta primers and 13 Jbeta primers. Produced via immunoSEQ multiplex PCR; TCRdb's table is partial and in-frame only. In the table there are 95,000 to 150,000 clones, roughly 80% of which are singletons. The sequenced sample was PBMCs. The source is a woman in her thirties or forties in good health and CMV-seronegative.

This chain joins TRBV4-3 and TRBJ2-7; D perhaps matches TRBD2 (6 bases). The V end was cut by 2 bases, the J end by 2 bases, with 10 bases between. Germline CDR1 is LGHNA and CDR2 is YSLEER. This CDR3 region has 14 residues. CDR3 region: CASSQLGRPYEQYF. As DNA, the CDR3 is TGCGCCAGCAGCCAACTCGGGAGACCCTACGAGCAGTACTTC.

The chain has TRBV10-3 and TRBJ2-3, with 8 bases fitting TRBD2. After removal of 11 bases from V and 6 bases from J, the junction contained 10 bases not matched to a gene. CDR1 and CDR2 (germline): ENHRY, SYGVKD. CDR3 length equals 13 residues. The CDR3 bases are TGTGCCGCCAAAGCGGGAGAGACCGATACGCAGTATTTT. Its translation: CAAKAGETDTQYF.

This chain connects TRBV9 to TRBJ2-3, with 8 bases lining up with TRBD2. V was clipped by 4 bases and J by 1 base; unmatched bases: 11. CDR3 size: 17 residues. Germline V lookup: CDR1 SGDLS, CDR2 YYNGEE. The CDR3 sequence is CASSFGTSKVGTDTQYF. The CDR3, as DNA: TGTGCCAGCAGCTTCGGGACTAGTAAGGTTGGCACAGATACGCAGTATTTT.

The chain has TRBV11-2 and TRBJ2-7; D unclear. The CDR3 sequence is 15 residues long. Germline CDR1 and CDR2: SGHAT and FQNNGV. Trimming removed 1 base at V and 5 bases at J, with 15 bases between. The CDR3 DNA is TGTGCCAGCAGCTTAGCGGCAGGCCATCGGAACGAGCAGTACTTC. This encodes CASSLAAGHRNEQYF.

The chain recombines TRBV18 with TRBJ2-2; TRBD2 aligns across 8 bases. Germline trimming cut 2 bases from V and 1 base from J; bases unmatched to any gene: 9. The CDR3 is 18 residues long. Germline lookup yields CDR1 KGHSH and CDR2 LQKENI. As DNA, the CDR3 is TGTGCCAGCTCACCATCCATTCCCCTAGCGGGGAACACCGGGGAGCTGTTTTTT. Translating it yields CASSPSIPLAGNTGELFF.

The chain is built from TRBV7-3 and TRBJ2-2, with TRBD2 matching 8 bases. Germline V gene data show CDR1 as SGHTA and CDR2 as FQGTGA. The CDR3 is 16 amino acids. J was trimmed by 2 bases and V by 5 bases; bases with no gene match: 7. CDR3 nucleotides: TGTGCCAGCAGCCGGGGGGGGACGGGTAACACCGGGGAGCTGTTTTTT. It is translated as CASSRGGTGNTGELFF.

V and J are TRBV4-3 and TRBJ2-3; TRBD2 is a possible D gene (5 bases). Per the germline V gene, CDR1 is LGHNA and CDR2 is YSLEER. This CDR3 is built from 15 residues. The V and J ends lost 4 bases and 6 bases respectively, with 17 bases between them. The CDR3 loop reads CASSLYDRTPDTQYF. The CDR3 DNA sequence: TGCGCCAGCAGCCTCTACGACCGGACTCCCGATACGCAGTATTTT.

The chain couples TRBV9 to TRBJ2-6, with D possibly matching TRBD2 (5 bases). From germline, CDR1 is SGDLS and CDR2 YYNGEE. With 2 bases removed from V and 4 bases from J, the gap between germline ends came to 25 bases. The length of the CDR3 is 20 residues. CDR3 amino acids: CASSVRAGTVPHLGANVLTF. DNA of the CDR3: TGTGCCAGCAGCGTGAGGGCCGGAACAGTGCCCCATCTGGGGGCCAACGTCCTGACTTTC. Combining the CDR3 with reference TRBV9 and TRBJ2-6 gives the whole variable domain DSGVTQTPKHLITATGQRVTLRCSPRSGDLSVYWYQQSLDQGLQFLIQYYNGEERAKGNILERFSAQQFPDLHSELNLSSLELGDSALYFCASSVRAGTVPHLGANVLTFGAGSRLTVL.

This chain links TRBV11-2 with TRBJ2-5; 9 nucleotides agree with TRBD2. CDR3 length equals 15 residues. The germline V gene has CDR1 SGHAT and CDR2 FQNNGV. V dropped 4 bases and J dropped 2; count of bases not matched to a gene: 5. The CDR3 spells CASSSNGLAQETQYF. The CDR3 coding sequence is TGTGCCAGCAGCTCGAACGGACTAGCGCAAGAGACCCAGTACTTC.

V gene TRBV4-3 combines with J gene TRBJ1-1; D not resolved. The CDR3 runs to 15 residues. Per the germline V gene, CDR1 is LGHNA and CDR2 is YSLEER. Trimming stripped 4 bases from V and 4 bases from J, with 16 bases between. CDR3 coding DNA: TGCGCCAGCAGCCTAGAAAGGAGTATTTCCACTGAAGCTTTCTTT. This translates into CASSLERSISTEAFF.

The J gene is TRBJ1-2, the V gene TRBV6-1; 7 bases are a match to TRBD1. The CDR3 is 15 residues long. Germline assignment: CDR1 MNHNS and CDR2 SASEGT. The J segment lost 0 bases and the V segment lost 5 bases, leaving 6 bases of the junction unmatched. This CDR3 is CASSLTGTANYGYTF. Written as DNA, the CDR3 is TGTGCCAGCAGTCTCACCGGGACAGCTAACTATGGCTACACCTTC.

V usage is TRBV9 and J usage is TRBJ2-4, with D maybe TRBD1 (5 bases). The CDR3 extends over 15 amino acids. V dropped 0 bases and J dropped 11 bases, with 18 bases sitting between them. Looked up from germline, CDR1 is SGDLS and CDR2 is YYNGEE. The CDR3 DNA sequence: TGTGCCAGCAGCGTAGGAGTCCAGGGCTCTGACGTTCAGTACTTC. Translation gives CASSVGVQGSDVQYF.

This sequence joins TRBV27 and TRBJ1-1; D might be TRBD1 (5 bases). The V end was cut by 4 bases, the J end by 1 base, with 10 bases between. The CDR3 is made up of 14 amino acids. Germline values: CDR1 MNHEY, CDR2 SMNVEV (reference sequence). The CDR3: CASSSGLGNTEAFF. As DNA, the CDR3 is TGTGCCAGCAGTTCAGGGCTGGGGAACACTGAAGCTTTCTTT.

V and J are TRBV2 and TRBJ1-4, with 9 positions matching TRBD1. The germline V gene has CDR1 SNHLY and CDR2 FYNNEI. The V and J ends lost 4 bases and 8 bases, in that order; junction bases with no gene match: 5. This CDR3 spans 14 amino acids. CDR3 in amino acids: CASSGQGVGEKLFF. CDR3 nucleotide sequence: TGTGCCAGCAGTGGACAGGGGGTTGGGGAAAAACTGTTTTTT.

V gene TRBV27 combines with J gene TRBJ2-7; TRBD2 might be the D (6 bases). The CDR3 consists of 15 residues. Trimming cost V 8 bases and J 3 bases, with 20 bases left between them. CDR1 is MNHEY and CDR2 is SMNVEV in the germline V gene (reference sequence). The CDR3 loop reads CASHRRGAPDYEQYF. In DNA form, the CDR3 reads TGTGCCAGCCATCGGAGGGGAGCCCCTGACTACGAGCAGTACTTC.

With respect to this clone: The germline gene is not matched at one end of the junction; a read error may be the cause. V gene TRBV29-1 combines with J gene TRBJ2-1; TRBD2 agrees at 14 bases. Germline CDR1 and CDR2: SQVTM and ANQGSEA. This CDR3 spans 18 amino acids. The CDR3 sequence: CSVEGTSGSELSYNEQFF. The CDR3 nucleotides are TGCAGCGTCGAAGGGACTAGCGGGAGCGAACTCTCCTACAATGAGCAGTTCTTC.

The genes are TRBV29-1 and TRBJ2-2; 7 nucleotides align to TRBD2. Germline CDR1 SQVTM, CDR2 ANQGSEA. The V and J ends lost 4 bases and 6 bases, in that order; junction bases with no gene match: 23. This CDR3 comprises 19 residues. CDR3 bases: TGCAGCGTTGTGGGGCTGAGCGGGGATCCCGGGGGGAGGGCCGGGGAGCTGTTTTTT. Translation: CSVVGLSGDPGGRAGELFF.

CDR3 loop: CASSGNRRPSYEQYF. The CDR3 nucleotides read TGTGCCAGCAGCGGCAACAGGCGCCCTAGCTACGAGCAGTACTTC. The chain couples TRBV11-2 to TRBJ2-7; D is possibly TRBD1 (5 bases). CDR3 length: 15 amino acids. Trimming removed 5 bases from V and 3 bases from J, with 17 bases in between. Germline V lookup: CDR1 SGHAT, CDR2 FQNNGV.

The chain couples TRBV5-6 to TRBJ2-3, with TRBD1 matching 10 bases. The CDR3 loop spans 15 amino acids. V trimming: 3 bases; J trimming: 5 bases; junction bases outside the gene matches: 6. The germline CDR1 and CDR2 sequences are SGHDT and YYEEEE. The CDR3 DNA follows: TGTGCCAGCAGCTCGCCGGGACAGGGGAGAGATACGCAGTATTTT. Its translation is CASSSPGQGRDTQYF.

The count of this clone is one. The chain couples TRBV10-3 to TRBJ2-5; D is ambiguous. Trimming took 10 bases from V and 2 from J, leaving 17 bases between them. CDR1 and CDR2 (germline): ENHRY, SYGVKD. The CDR3 has 14 amino acids. CDR3 DNA: TGTGCCACCCGGATGGCGGCAGAGCAAGAGACCCAGTACTTC. Its protein is CATRMAAEQETQYF.

In this sample, this clone turned up a few times. The rearrangement joins TRBV14 to TRBJ1-1; tentative D call: TRBD1 (6 bases). CDR3 length: 15 amino acids. Trimming stripped 0 bases from V and 1 base from J, with 9 bases between. Germline V gene sequence: CDR1 SGHDN, CDR2 FVKESK. CDR3 DNA: TGTGCCAGCAGCCAAGATCCACAGGGGAACACTGAAGCTTTCTTT. This translates into CASSQDPQGNTEAFF.

This chain uses TRBV5-1 with TRBJ2-1; 13 nucleotides agree with TRBD2. CDR3 size: 15 residues. Germline V gene lookup returns CDR1 SGHRS and CDR2 YFSETQ. V lost 5 bases, J lost 7 bases, and 6 bases stayed unmatched. CDR3 in DNA: TGCGCCAGCAGTACGGGACTAGCGGGAAATAATGAGCAGTTCTTC. Residues: CASSTGLAGNNEQFF.

The chain's CDR3 is CAWSRAGEGEQYF. CDR3 nucleotide sequence: TGTGCCTGGAGTCGAGCGGGAGAAGGGGAGCAGTACTTC. This chain connects TRBV30 to TRBJ2-7, with 8 positions matching TRBD2. Unmatched junction bases numbered 7, after V lost 2 bases and J lost 7 bases. CDR1 and CDR2 (germline): GTSNPN, SVGIG (reference sequence). The CDR3 length is 13 residues.

The V and J genes are TRBV11-1 and TRBJ2-3; D call uncertain. The V and J ends lost 5 bases and 6 bases respectively, with 9 bases between them. Germline CDR1 reads SGHAT; CDR2 reads FQDESV (reference sequence). CDR3 size: 12 residues. The CDR3 DNA follows: TGTGCCAGCAGCCAACGGTTGGATACGCAGTATTTT. Translation gives CASSQRLDTQYF.

The chain uses TRBV4-3 and TRBJ1-2; 7 bases agree with TRBD1. The CDR3 is 14 amino acids. Germline CDR1 LGHNA, CDR2 YSLEER. V lost 3 bases to trimming and J lost 6 bases; unmatched junction nucleotides: 7. CDR3 coding DNA: TGCGCCAGCAGCCATCTACAGGGGAAGCATGGCTACACCTTC. This codes for CASSHLQGKHGYTF.

This clone has only one observation. The J gene is TRBJ2-2, the V gene TRBV5-6, with 8 bases fitting TRBD1. Germline V gene data show CDR1 as SGHDT and CDR2 as YYEEEE. The CDR3 is 16 amino acids. The V and J ends lost 5 bases and 2 bases, in that order; junction bases with no gene match: 8. This chain's CDR3 is CASSDKGQGNTGELFF. CDR3 DNA sequence: TGTGCCAGCAGTGACAAAGGACAGGGAAACACCGGGGAGCTGTTTTTT.